This T cell receptor (beta chain) was documented in a study of radiation and T cells in renal cell carcinoma. The protocol was immunoSEQ multiplex PCR, while the TCRdb copy is restricted to in-frame clones and leaves out a portion. The data show 130,000 or so clones, less than 85% seen once. Time point noted: baseline pretreatment blood. The sample's treatment: 15 Gy SBRT to primary tumor, nephrectomy 4 weeks later. Germline V gene sequence: CDR1 LGHNA, CDR2 YSLEER. The CDR3 loop spans 16 amino acids. V lost 0 bases, J lost 7 bases, and 13 bases lay in between. The TCR originated in a woman aged 45-60 years with renal cell carcinoma. Sequences were derived from blood, sampled from a patient whose treatment included radiotherapy and nephrectomy. The chain recombines TRBV4-3 with TRBJ1-6, with a weak D call TRBD1 (5 bases). CDR3 amino acids: CASSQDSAGTNSPLHF. DNA of the CDR3: TGCGCCAGCAGCCAAGACAGCGCAGGGACCAATTCACCCCTCCACTTT.